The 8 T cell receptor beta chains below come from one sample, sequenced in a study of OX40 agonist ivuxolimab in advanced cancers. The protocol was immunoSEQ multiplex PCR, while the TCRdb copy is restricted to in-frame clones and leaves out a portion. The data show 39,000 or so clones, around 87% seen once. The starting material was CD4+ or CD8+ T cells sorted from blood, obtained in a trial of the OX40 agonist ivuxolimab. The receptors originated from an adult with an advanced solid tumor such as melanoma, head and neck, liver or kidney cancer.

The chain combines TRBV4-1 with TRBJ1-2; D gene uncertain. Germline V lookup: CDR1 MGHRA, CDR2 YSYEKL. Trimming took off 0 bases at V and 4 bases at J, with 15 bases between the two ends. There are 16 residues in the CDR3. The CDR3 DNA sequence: TGCGCCAGCAGCCAAGATCCCCAGGCGTTTTCCTATGGCTACACCTTC. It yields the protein CASSQDPQAFSYGYTF.

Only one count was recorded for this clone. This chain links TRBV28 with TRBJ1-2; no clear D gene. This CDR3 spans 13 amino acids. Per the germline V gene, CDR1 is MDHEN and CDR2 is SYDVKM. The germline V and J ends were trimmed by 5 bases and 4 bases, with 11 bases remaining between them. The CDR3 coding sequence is TGTGCCAGCAGTCCCGACGTGACCTATGGCTACACCTTC. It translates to CASSPDVTYGYTF.

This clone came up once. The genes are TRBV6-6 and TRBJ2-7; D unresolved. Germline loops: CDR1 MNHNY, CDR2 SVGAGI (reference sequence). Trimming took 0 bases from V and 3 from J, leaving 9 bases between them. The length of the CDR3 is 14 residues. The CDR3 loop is CASSYSGQSYEQYF. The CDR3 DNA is TGTGCCAGCAGTTACTCCGGCCAGAGCTACGAGCAGTACTTC.

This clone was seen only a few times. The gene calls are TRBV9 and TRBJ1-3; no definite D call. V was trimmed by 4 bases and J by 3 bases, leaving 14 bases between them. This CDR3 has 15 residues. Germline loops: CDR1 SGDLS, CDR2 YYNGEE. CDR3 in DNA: TGTGCCAGCAGCTCGAATACCTTAGGTGGAAACACCATATATTTT. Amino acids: CASSSNTLGGNTIYF.

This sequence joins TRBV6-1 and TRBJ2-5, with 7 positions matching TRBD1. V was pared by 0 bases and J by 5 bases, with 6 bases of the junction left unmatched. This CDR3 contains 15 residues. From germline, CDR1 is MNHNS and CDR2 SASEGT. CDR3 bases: TGTGCCAGCAGTGAAGCACAAGGGGGCTGGGAGACCCAGTACTTC. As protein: CASSEAQGGWETQYF.

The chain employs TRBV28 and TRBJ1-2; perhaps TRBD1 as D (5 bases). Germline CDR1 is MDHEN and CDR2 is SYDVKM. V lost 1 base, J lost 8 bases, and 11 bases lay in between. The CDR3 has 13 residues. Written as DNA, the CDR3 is TGTGCCAGCAGTTTATCGGGGGGTGGAGGCTACACCTTC. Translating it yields CASSLSGGGGYTF.

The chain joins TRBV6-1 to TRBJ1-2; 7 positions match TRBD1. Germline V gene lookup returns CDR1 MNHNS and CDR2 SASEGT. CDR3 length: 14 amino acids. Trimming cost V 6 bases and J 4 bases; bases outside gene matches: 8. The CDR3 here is CASRTTGVTYGYTF. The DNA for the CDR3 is TGTGCCAGCAGAACCACAGGGGTGACCTATGGCTACACCTTC.

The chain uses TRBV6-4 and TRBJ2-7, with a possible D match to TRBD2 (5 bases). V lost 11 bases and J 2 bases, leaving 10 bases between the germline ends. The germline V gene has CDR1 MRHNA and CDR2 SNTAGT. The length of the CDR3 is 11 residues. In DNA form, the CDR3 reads TGTGCCGTCGGGGAAACCTACGAGCAGTACTTC. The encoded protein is CAVGETYEQYF.